A selection of T cell receptor beta chains follows, all from one sample in a study of shared clonotypes between healthy human individuals. Measured with immunoSEQ multiplex PCR; TCRdb has only the in-frame clones, and not every one. The sample yields around 2.5 million clones, approximately 93% seen once. The source material was naive CD4+ T cells from PBMCs. The origin of the receptors is a man aged 18 to 35 in good health. Some clones in this sample may be carry-over from other donors' samples. Both conserved end residues are part of each CDR3. D genes are given only for firm matches. Rows give clone size only sometimes, using once, few, many, or a class for an expanded clone.

TRBV7-2	-	-	TRBJ1-3	TGTGCCAGCAGCGAAGGCCGCGGACGAAACACCATATATTTT	CASSEGRGRNTIYF
TRBV5-1	-	TRBD2	TRBJ2-4	TGCGCCAGCAGCCACTCGCGGGGGGATGGAAACATTCAGTACTTC	CASSHSRGDGNIQYF
TRBV18	-	TRBD1	TRBJ1-2	TGTGCCAGCTCACGCCAAGGACAGGGTCCTAACTATGGCTACACCTTC	CASSRQGQGPNYGYTF
TRBV12-1	-	-	TRBJ1-1	TGTGCCAGCAGCTTTTCGAGGGGACCTGAAGCTTTCTTT	CASSFSRGPEAFF
TRBV7-3	-	-	TRBJ2-3	TGTGCCAGCAGCAGCTTAGTTGGCAGTCCTAATACGCAGTATTTT	CASSSLVGSPNTQYF
TRBV27	-	TRBD1	TRBJ2-5	TGTGCCAGCAGTTGGACAGGGGGTGGGACCCAGTACTTC	CASSWTGGGTQYF
TRBV7-2	-	-	TRBJ2-2	TGTGCCAGCAGCCCTCGACTACTAGGTCCCGGGGAGCTGTTTTTT	CASSPRLLGPGELFF
TRBV5-1	-	-	TRBJ1-2	TGCGCCAGCAGCTTGGACGGCACGAACTATGGCTACACCTTC	CASSLDGTNYGYTF
TRBV5-1	-	-	TRBJ2-1	TGCGCCAGCAAGGAGGGCCCTCGCAATGAGCAGTTCTTC	CASKEGPRNEQFF
TRBV28	-	-	TRBJ1-3	TGTGCCAGCAGTCCAGGGTTAAGAATTGGAAACACCATATATTTT	CASSPGLRIGNTIYF
TRBV5-1	-	TRBD1	TRBJ2-1	TGCGCCAGCAGCTTGGGGACAGGGCCTAATGAGCAGTTCTTC	CASSLGTGPNEQFF
TRBV27	-	TRBD2	TRBJ2-1	TGTGCCAGCAGAAGAGAGCCTAGACTAGCGGGGTACAATGAGCAGTTCTTC	CASRREPRLAGYNEQFF
TRBV7-6	-	-	TRBJ1-1	TGTGCCAGCAGCTTAGCGCAGGGAGTGAACACTGAAGCTTTCTTT	CASSLAQGVNTEAFF
TRBV9	-	-	TRBJ1-4	TGTGCCAGCAGCGTAGAACCGGGATCAAAACTGTTTTTT	CASSVEPGSKLFF
TRBV5-1	-	-	TRBJ2-3	TGCGCCAGCAGCTTGGGACTAACGAACCCCACAGATACGCAGTATTTT	CASSLGLTNPTDTQYF
TRBV11-2	-	-	TRBJ2-4	TGTGCCAGCAGCTTCTCGAGGGACGGGGCCAAAAACATTCAGTACTTC	CASSFSRDGAKNIQYF
TRBV6-6	-	-	TRBJ1-5	TGTGCCAGCAGGGAACAGGGAAAGGTACAGCCCCAGCATTTT	CASREQGKVQPQHF
TRBV5-1	-	-	TRBJ1-4	TGCGCCAGCAGCTTGGGGGCGGCACCAAAGCAGGGTAATGAAAAACTGTTTTTT	CASSLGAAPKQGNEKLFF
TRBV6-1	-	-	TRBJ1-2	TGTGCCAGCAGAGCCGATCCGGTCCGCTATGGCTACACCTTC	CASRADPVRYGYTF
TRBV7-3	-	TRBD1	TRBJ1-1	TGTGCCAGCAGCGTGACAGGGGGGACTGAAGCTTTCTTT	CASSVTGGTEAFF
TRBV29-1	-	TRBD1	TRBJ1-2	TGCAGCGTTGGCCGGGACAGTTCTAACTATGGCTACACCTTC	CSVGRDSSNYGYTF
TRBV30	few	-	TRBJ1-1	TGTGCCGGGACGGGCGGCACTGAAGCTTTCTTT	CAGTGGTEAFF
TRBV5-4	-	TRBD2	TRBJ2-5	TGTGCCAGCAGCTTGGGAGGGTATAGCGGGAGATCTGAGACCCAGTACTTC	CASSLGGYSGRSETQYF
TRBV4-3	-	-	TRBJ1-1	TGCGCCAGCAGCCAACCGGGGTGGAACACTGAAGCTTTCTTT	CASSQPGWNTEAFF
TRBV7-9	-	-	TRBJ2-4	TGTGCCAGCAGCTTAGACAGGGGAGGCAAAAACATTCAGTACTTC	CASSLDRGGKNIQYF
TRBV4-1	-	-	TRBJ1-4	TGCGCCAGCAGCCAAGTGGCGACGAACACCAATGAAAAACTGTTTTTT	CASSQVATNTNEKLFF
TRBV7-9	-	TRBD2	TRBJ2-7	TGTGCCAGCAGCTTAGCTAGCGGGGGATCTTACGAGCAGTACTTC	CASSLASGGSYEQYF
TRBV19	-	TRBD2	TRBJ2-3	TGTGCCAGTAGTATAGGCGGACTAGCGGTTAATACGCAGTATTTT	CASSIGGLAVNTQYF
TRBV28	once	-	TRBJ2-2	TGTGCCAGCGTGTCCGGGGTCACCGGGGAGCTGTTTTTT	CASVSGVTGELFF
TRBV6-5	-	-	TRBJ1-1	TGTGCCAGCAGTCTGGCGAACACTGAAGCTTTCTTT	CASSLANTEAFF
TRBV5-1	-	-	TRBJ1-1	TGCGCCAGCAGCAAGGAAACAGGGTATTCTGTAGCTTTCTTT	CASSKETGYSVAFF
TRBV19	-	-	TRBJ1-3	TGTGCCAGTAGTATAAGCGACAGCGGAAACACCATATATTTT	CASSISDSGNTIYF
TRBV28	-	TRBD1	TRBJ1-5	TGTGCCAGCAGTTTAAGACAGGGAGTTGGACAGCCCCAGCATTTT	CASSLRQGVGQPQHF
TRBV27	-	-	TRBJ2-7	TGTGCCAGCATTTCAATACAGGGTAACCACGAGCAGTACTTC	CASISIQGNHEQYF
TRBV27	-	-	TRBJ2-2	TGTGCCAGCAGCCCCGGCAGGGGGAGGACCGGGGAGCTGTTTTTT	CASSPGRGRTGELFF
TRBV5-4	-	-	TRBJ2-3	TGTGCCAGCAGCTTCGGGGGAACAGGGCGGGCCACAGATACGCAGTATTTT	CASSFGGTGRATDTQYF
TRBV5-1	-	-	TRBJ2-2	TGCGCCAGCAGCTTGATGTCGGATACCGGGGAGCTGTTTTTT	CASSLMSDTGELFF
TRBV5-1	-	-	TRBJ2-5	TGCGCCAGCAGCTTACTAGTTTCAGAGACCCAGTACTTC	CASSLLVSETQYF
TRBV28	-	-	TRBJ2-1	TGTGCCAGCAGCTTGACCGGGACGTACCAAGACAATGAGCAGTTCTTC	CASSLTGTYQDNEQFF
TRBV6-6	-	-	TRBJ2-7	TGTGCCAGCAGTTACTCGTCTAGCGTCTCCTACGAGCAGTACTTC	CASSYSSSVSYEQYF
TRBV7-9	-	-	TRBJ2-1	TGTGCCAGCAGCAGGGGACTCAATGAGCAGTTCTTC	CASSRGLNEQFF
TRBV29-1	-	TRBD1	TRBJ1-2	TGCAGCGTCCGGACAGGCTATGGCTACACCTTC	CSVRTGYGYTF
TRBV5-8	-	-	TRBJ1-5	TGTGCCAGCAGCCGGGGATGGAGCAATCAGCCCCAGCATTTT	CASSRGWSNQPQHF
TRBV20-1	-	TRBD2	TRBJ2-3	TGCAGTGCCGGGGGGTCAGATACGCAGTATTTT	CSAGGSDTQYF
TRBV2	-	TRBD1	TRBJ1-2	TGTGCCAGTCTGACAGGGGGACCGGGCTACACCTTC	CASLTGGPGYTF
TRBV4-1	-	-	TRBJ1-1	TGCGCCAGCAGCCAAGATCGGACTCCGAACACTGAAGCTTTCTTT	CASSQDRTPNTEAFF
TRBV10-1	once	TRBD2	TRBJ2-7	TGCGCCAGCACCGTGACTAGCGGGAGCTACGAGCAGTACTTC	CASTVTSGSYEQYF
TRBV14	-	TRBD2	TRBJ2-2	TGTGCCAGCAGAGCGACTAGCGGTACTAACACCGGGGAGCTGTTTTTT	CASRATSGTNTGELFF
TRBV5-8	once	-	TRBJ2-2	TGTGCCAGCAGCTTGACTTATCGCCAGCCACCATACCACACCGGGGAGCTGTTTTTT	CASSLTYRQPPYHTGELFF
TRBV19	-	TRBD2	TRBJ2-7	TGTGCCAGTAGTTCCGGGACTAGCGGGGTGCAATACGAGCAGTACTTC	CASSSGTSGVQYEQYF
TRBV19	-	-	TRBJ2-1	TGTGCCAGTAGTGGGGGGACAGCCTCCTACAATGAGCAGTTCTTC	CASSGGTASYNEQFF
TRBV7-3	-	-	TRBJ2-1	TGTGCCAGCAGCCCTGGCGGGCCTTCCTACAATGAGCAGTTCTTC	CASSPGGPSYNEQFF